This T cell receptor beta chain comes out of a study of shared clonotypes between healthy human individuals. Turning to the study itself: A donor's plate count was three for CD4 naive and three for CD4 memory; CD8 naive had two and CD8 memory one.

Assay runs were performed at deep level. This table comes from immunoSEQ multiplex PCR, and its TCRdb copy is limited to in-frame clones, with some not included. Altogether millions of clones are present, more than 90% being singletons, with the ten largest covering around 0.15%. After removal of 3 bases from V and 5 bases from J, the junction contained 5 bases not matched to a gene. The germline gives CDR1 SNHLY, CDR2 FYNNEI. The CDR3 runs 14 residues. Concerning this clone: The same CDR3 can be traced to other DNA sequences in this sample.

The rearrangement links TRBV2 to TRBJ2-5; TRBD2 agrees at 8 bases. The sequence derives from a man between 18 and 29 years old in good health. Source material: naive CD4+ T cells sorted from blood. The subset was: CD45RA+ positively selected. CDR3: CASSDRGGQETQYF. CDR3 in DNA: TGTGCCAGCAGTGACCGGGGGGGGCAGGAGACCCAGTACTTC.